A selection of T cell receptor beta chains follows, all from one sample in a study of beta chain features in type 1 diabetes. Only in-frame clones appear in the TCRdb table, and some are missing; sequencing was by immunoSEQ multiplex PCR. The sample shows hundreds of thousands of clones, approximately 10% of them seen only once. Sequencing was done on a sample of naive CD4+ T cells from blood. Receptors were obtained from a woman younger than 35 in good health. CDR3s include the opening cysteine and the closing phenylalanine or tryptophan. A D gene is named only where the DNA matches it firmly. Clone size, where shown, is once, few, many, or a class for clones that have expanded.

>NA|TRBV18|TRBJ2-7|NA
TGTGCCAGCTCACGTACTGCCTCCTACGAGCAGTACTTC
CASSRTASYEQYF
>TRBD1|TRBV18|TRBJ2-3|NA
TGTGCCAGCTCGACCGGGACAGGGACCACAGATACGCAGTATTTT
CASSTGTGTTDTQYF
>NA|TRBV7-2|TRBJ2-5|NA
TGTGCCAGCAGCTTAGCGCGATCGCAGGGTGAGACCCAGTACTTC
CASSLARSQGETQYF
>NA|TRBV6-5|TRBJ2-4|NA
TGTGCCAGCAGCGTCGTAGCCAAAAACATTCAGTACTTC
CASSVVAKNIQYF
>NA|TRBV25-1|TRBJ2-5|NA
TGTGCCAGCAGTGCAATTCCGGGACCGTTGATGTCCCAGTACTTC
CASSAIPGPLMSQYF
>NA|TRBV9|TRBJ2-5|NA
TGTGCCAGCAGCGCCGGCCCGGGGGAAGAGACCCAGTACTTC
CASSAGPGEETQYF
>TRBD2|TRBV5-1|TRBJ2-3|few
TGCGCCAGCAGCTTGGAGAAGGCTAGCGGAGATACGCAGTATTTT
CASSLEKASGDTQYF
>NA|TRBV30|TRBJ1-2|few
TGTGCCTGGAGTGTAAACAGGGCCTATGGCTACACCTTC
CAWSVNRAYGYTF
>NA|TRBV7-3|TRBJ1-3|few
TGTGCCAGCAGCCCCAGGGGTGGAAACACCATATATTTT
CASSPRGGNTIYF
>NA|TRBV29-1|TRBJ1-2|few
TGCAGCGCCGCAGAAGAACCTAACTATGGCTACACCTTC
CSAAEEPNYGYTF
>NA|TRBV5-4|TRBJ2-1|few
TGTGCCAGCAGCTTGGTTAGGAGGGGTCACAATGAGCAGTTCTTC
CASSLVRRGHNEQFF
>NA|TRBV4-2|TRBJ1-2|NA
TGTGCCAGCAGCCAATGGGGAGATTATGGCTACACCTTC
CASSQWGDYGYTF
>NA|TRBV18|TRBJ2-3|few
TGTGCCAGCTCACCGGGTGCTCAGACAGATACGCAGTATTTT
CASSPGAQTDTQYF
>NA|TRBV6-5|TRBJ2-7|few
TGTGCCAGCAGTTACCAAGGGAGTTGGCCCTACGAGCAGTACTTC
CASSYQGSWPYEQYF
>TRBD2|TRBV11-3|TRBJ2-3|few
TGTGCCAGCAGCCTGGGACTAGCGGGAGTTTCGGGAGATACGCAGTATTTT
CASSLGLAGVSGDTQYF
>TRBD1|TRBV5-1|TRBJ2-7|few
TGCGCCAGCAGCCCGGACAGGAGCTATTACGAGCAGTACTTC
CASSPDRSYYEQYF
>NA|TRBV7-2|TRBJ1-2|NA
TGTGCCAGCAGCTTACAGGTAGCTAACTATGGCTACACCTTC
CASSLQVANYGYTF
>NA|TRBV7-9|TRBJ2-6|few
TGTGCCAGCAGCCCATCTGGGGCCAACGTCCTGACTTTC
CASSPSGANVLTF
>NA|TRBV5-1|TRBJ2-3|NA
TGCGCCAGCAGCTGGGGGCTAGCGGCTTCCACAGATACGCAGTATTTT
CASSWGLAASTDTQYF
>NA|TRBV7-9|TRBJ2-3|NA
TGTGCCAGCAGCTTAGATATGCAGAGGAGACGATTT
CASSLDMQRRRF
>NA|TRBV6-1|TRBJ1-5|NA
TGTGCCAGTGACAACTCAGGGTATAGCAATCAGCCCCAGCATTTT
CASDNSGYSNQPQHF
>NA|TRBV5-1|TRBJ2-2|NA
TGCGCCAGCAGCTTCGGACCCTCCGGGGAGCTGTTTTTT
CASSFGPSGELFF
>NA|TRBV7-3|TRBJ2-1|NA
TGTGCCAGCAGCGCGCACCCGGGACTGTTTGAGTACAATGAGCAGTTCTTC
CASSAHPGLFEYNEQFF
>NA|TRBV7-2|TRBJ2-3|few
TGTGCCAGCAGCTTGGACAGCTTCACAGATACGCAGTATTTT
CASSLDSFTDTQYF
>NA|TRBV7-9|TRBJ1-2|NA
TGTGCCAGCAGCTCCCAAGGGGGGAGCGACTATGGCTACACCTTC
CASSSQGGSDYGYTF
>NA|TRBV9|TRBJ2-7|NA
TGTGCCAGCACACCGCCGGGCCGACCCTACGAGCAGTACTTC
CASTPPGRPYEQYF
>NA|TRBV28|TRBJ2-6|NA
TGTGCCAGCAGTTTAGCGGGGGCCGGGGCCAACGTCCTGACTTTC
CASSLAGAGANVLTF
>NA|TRBV2|TRBJ2-7|NA
TGTGCCAGCAGTGTCATGGCAGGCTGGGAGCAGTACTTC
CASSVMAGWEQYF
>NA|TRBV4-2|TRBJ2-3|few
TGTGCCAGCAGCCAAGAGGATGTGGGCAGCCCAGATACGCAGTATTTT
CASSQEDVGSPDTQYF
>NA|TRBV9|TRBJ2-3|NA
TGTGCCAGCAGCGAAATAGATCTTACCCACACAGATACGCAGTATTTT
CASSEIDLTHTDTQYF
>NA|TRBV15|TRBJ2-7|NA
TGTGCCACCAGCAGAGCGGGTCCCTACGAGCAGTACTTC
CATSRAGPYEQYF
>TRBD2|TRBV5-4|TRBJ2-1|few
TGTGCCAGCAGTTTGAGCGGGGGCTCCTACAATGAGCAGTTCTTC
CASSLSGGSYNEQFF
>TRBD1|TRBV7-2|TRBJ2-3|few
TGTGCCAGCAGCCCGGGACAGGGAGCAGATACGCAGTATTTT
CASSPGQGADTQYF
>NA|TRBV9|TRBJ2-5|NA
TGTGCCAGCAGCAGCGCAGGAGGGTTGGGAGAGACCCAGTACTTC
CASSSAGGLGETQYF
>NA|TRBV10-3|TRBJ1-2|NA
TGTGCCATCAGTGAGCTTATGTGGAACTATGGCTACACCTTC
CAISELMWNYGYTF